What follows are 29 T cell receptor beta chains derived from one specimen sequenced in a study of T cell repertoires in cytomegalovirus infection. TCRdb itself ran the reads through MiXCR, one entry per CDR3 protein. The sample holds some 62,000 distinct CDR3 sequences, about 19% seen once. These receptors are not linked to any known antigen. Sample: CD8+ T cells from cultured PBMCs, taken from culture after CMV antigen stimulation. The receptors were sampled from a human donor in good health (CMV status not recorded). Some clones in this sample may be carry-over from other donors' samples.

V gene TRBV27 combines with J gene TRBJ1-1, with D perhaps matching TRBD1 (6 bases). The ends were cut back, 3 bases at V and 1 base at J, with 12 bases in the middle. Per the germline V gene, CDR1 is MNHEY and CDR2 is SMNVEV (reference sequence). CDR3 length: 15 residues. CDR3 in amino acids: CASSFSPQGNTEAFF. The DNA of the CDR3 is TGTGCCAGCAGTTTTTCCCCACAGGGGAACACTGAAGCTTTCTTT.

The chain links TRBV7-8 to TRBJ1-6, with D possibly being TRBD1 (5 bases). Germline loops: CDR1 SGHVS, CDR2 FQNEAQ. There are 17 residues in the CDR3. The V end was cut by 0 bases, the J end by 2 bases, with 11 bases between. CDR3 sequence (DNA): TGTGCCAGCAGCTTAGCCGTGCGGGGGACCTATAATTCACCCCTCCACTTT. Its protein product is CASSLAVRGTYNSPLHF.

The rearrangement uses TRBV12-5 and TRBJ2-5, with 13 bases fitting TRBD2. With V trimmed by 5 bases and J by 3 bases, 3 bases remained unmatched. The CDR3 totals 15 residues. From germline, CDR1 is LGHNT and CDR2 FRNRAP. CDR3 sequence (DNA): TGTGCTAGTGGTATCGGACTAGCGGGGGAAGAGACCCAGTACTTC. This codes for CASGIGLAGEETQYF.

CDR3 nucleotides: TGTGCCAGCATTACAGGGGGCTCCTACAATGAGCAGTTCTTC. This encodes CASITGGSYNEQFF. The V and J genes are TRBV12-3 or TRBV12-4 and TRBJ2-1; 8 bases line up with TRBD1. V lost 7 bases, J lost 0 bases, and 2 bases stayed unmatched. This CDR3 has 14 amino acids.

V is TRBV11-3 and J is TRBJ2-1; no definite D call. CDR3 length: 13 residues. Germline V gene sequence: CDR1 SGHNT, CDR2 YENEEA. Between the trimmed V and J ends, which lost 1 base and 4 bases, there was a span of 5 bases. For the CDR3, the DNA is TGTGCCAGCAGCTTAGCTACTTACAATGAGCAGTTCTTC. Encoded protein: CASSLATYNEQFF.

CDR3 amino acids: CASSQVKDRVREQYF. For the CDR3, the DNA is TGTGCCAGCAGCCAAGTTAAGGACAGGGTGAGGGAGCAGTACTTC. The chain combines TRBV14 with TRBJ2-7, with TRBD1 identical over 8 bases. The trim removed 1 base at V and 7 bases at J, leaving 9 bases unmatched. The germline V gene has CDR1 SGHDN and CDR2 FVKESK. CDR3 length: 15 residues.

This clonotype was seen more than once but under ten times. The chain carries TRBV7-2 and TRBJ1-4, with D unresolved. The CDR3 is 14 amino acids. Germline values: CDR1 SGHTA, CDR2 FQGNSA. The germline V and J ends were trimmed by 5 bases and 6 bases, with 13 bases remaining between them. The CDR3 loop reads CASSPTRGYEKLFF. Written as DNA, the CDR3 is TGTGCCAGCAGCCCAACTCGGGGATATGAAAAACTGTTTTTT.

This clonotype occurred a few times. This chain connects TRBV12-3 or TRBV12-4 to TRBJ1-1; D not resolved. This CDR3 is 12 amino acids long. Between the trimmed V and J ends, which lost 3 bases and 7 bases, there was a span of 9 bases. The CDR3 bases are TGTGCCAGCAGTTTGGCGACGGATGAAGCTTTCTTT. It codes for CASSLATDEAFF.

This clonotype was observed a few times. The V call is TRBV28, the J call TRBJ1-6; TRBD1 is a possible D gene (6 bases). This CDR3 is 19 amino acids long. CDR1 and CDR2 (germline): MDHEN, SYDVKM. V was trimmed by 7 bases and J by 4 bases, leaving 26 bases between them. CDR3 sequence reads: CASNGATKGGELYNSPLHF. The CDR3 DNA reads as TGTGCCAGCAACGGCGCCACTAAGGGGGGGGAACTATATAATTCACCCCTCCACTTT.

The chain employs TRBV9 and TRBJ2-1; 8 bases are shared with TRBD1. V was clipped by 1 base and J by 4 bases; unmatched bases: 1. Germline CDR1 reads SGDLS; CDR2 reads YYNGEE. The CDR3 is made up of 14 amino acids. The CDR3 sequence is CASSVTGGYNEQFF. CDR3 nucleotides: TGTGCCAGCAGCGTAACAGGGGGTTACAATGAGCAGTTCTTC.

This chain joins TRBV7-8 and TRBJ1-2, with D uncertain. The CDR3 is 12 residues long. Looked up from germline, CDR1 is SGHVS and CDR2 is FQNEAQ. Trimming shortened V by 4 bases and J by 4 bases, and 7 bases separated the two germline ends. Here the CDR3 DNA reads TGTGCCAGCAGCTCCATCCCCTATGGCTACACCTTC. Protein: CASSSIPYGYTF.

This clonotype was counted between two and nine times. The rearrangement links TRBV7-2 to TRBJ1-4; D is possibly TRBD1 (5 bases). Deletions cut 0 bases from V and 5 bases from J, with 10 bases between. CDR1 and CDR2 (germline): SGHTA, FQGNSA. The CDR3 covers 15 residues. The CDR3 reads CASSLAGRGNEKLFF. CDR3 in DNA: TGTGCCAGCAGCTTAGCGGGACGGGGGAATGAAAAACTGTTTTTT.

V gene TRBV4-1 combines with J gene TRBJ2-7, with D hard to call. Trimming cost V 0 bases and J 2 bases, with 5 bases left between them. Per germline, CDR1 MGHRA and CDR2 YSYEKL. CDR3 size: 13 residues. CDR3: CASSQEMPYEQYF. Written as DNA, the CDR3 is TGCGCCAGCAGCCAAGAAATGCCCTACGAGCAGTACTTC.

This chain uses TRBV10-2 with TRBJ1-1; D possibly corresponds to TRBD1 (6 bases). V shed 7 bases and J shed 5 bases, with 11 bases lying between them. Germline loops: CDR1 WSHSY, CDR2 SAAADI. The CDR3 length is 12 residues. DNA for the CDR3: TGCGCCAGCAATCAGGGGAGGACTGAAGCTTTCTTT. It codes for CASNQGRTEAFF.

The rearrangement joins TRBV19 to TRBJ2-1, with no clear D. The CDR3 has 14 amino acids. CDR1 LNHDA and CDR2 SQIVND come from the germline V gene (reference sequence). Trimming stripped 4 bases from V and 4 bases from J, with 11 bases between. CDR3 loop: CASSRDYTYNEQFF. CDR3 nucleotide sequence: TGTGCCAGTAGTAGGGATTACACTTACAATGAGCAGTTCTTC.

This clonotype was counted only a few times. V gene TRBV9 combines with J gene TRBJ1-3; D gene unclear. Germline CDR1 is SGDLS and CDR2 is YYNGEE. Trimming took off 3 bases at V and 2 bases at J, with 3 bases between the two ends. This CDR3 spans 12 amino acids. CDR3 sequence reads: CASSGPGNTIYF. The CDR3 region has the DNA TGTGCCAGCAGCGGGCCTGGAAACACCATATATTTT.

The chain links TRBV6-6 to TRBJ1-2, with a tentative D call TRBD1 (6 bases). CDR1 MNHNY and CDR2 SVGAGI come from the germline V gene (reference sequence). Trimming cost V 0 bases and J 6 bases, with 14 bases left between them. The CDR3 extends over 15 amino acids. This CDR3 reads CASSYSDRRGDGYTF. Written as DNA, the CDR3 is TGTGCCAGCAGTTACTCGGACAGACGAGGGGATGGCTACACCTTC.

The J gene is TRBJ2-2, the V gene TRBV7-2; 8 bases map to TRBD1. The germline CDR1 and CDR2 sequences are SGHTA and FQGNSA. V trimming: 5 bases; J trimming: 5 bases; junction bases outside the gene matches: 4. The CDR3 length is 14 residues. CDR3 DNA: TGTGCCAGCAGCCCAAGGGACAGGACCGGGGAGCTGTTTTTT. Translated: CASSPRDRTGELFF.

This clonotype was seen a few times. The rearrangement uses TRBV27 and TRBJ2-3; D ambiguous. CDR3 length: 16 residues. The germline CDR1 and CDR2 sequences are MNHEY and SMNVEV (reference sequence). The V gene lost 0 bases and the J gene lost 1 base, with 11 bases spanning the gap. The CDR3 sequence is CASSLSLTDRTDTQYF. The CDR3, as DNA: TGTGCCAGCAGTTTATCTTTGACTGATCGCACAGATACGCAGTATTTT.

The rearrangement joins TRBV2 to TRBJ1-2, with 10 nucleotides matching TRBD1. Germline CDR1 reads SNHLY; CDR2 reads FYNNEI. This CDR3 is 16 amino acids long. J gave up 2 bases and V 5 bases, and 8 bases lay outside the gene matches. The CDR3 coding sequence is TGTGCCAGCAGTTCTTCACCGGACAGGGGGAACTATGGCTACACCTTC. Translating gives CASSSSPDRGNYGYTF. The full variable domain, in which reference TRBV2 and TRBJ1-2 provide the parts outside the CDR3, is EPEVTQTPSHQVTQMGQEVILRCVPISNHLYFYWYRQILGQKVEFLVSFYNNEISEKSEIFDDQFSVERPDGSNFTLKIRSTKLEDSAMYFCASSSSPDRGNYGYTFGSGTRLTVV.

The chain recombines TRBV2 with TRBJ2-1; D perhaps matches TRBD1 (5 bases). The CDR3 consists of 17 residues. CDR1 and CDR2 (germline): SNHLY, FYNNEI. V was trimmed by 5 bases and J by 3 bases, leaving 20 bases between them. Here the CDR3 DNA reads TGTGCCAGCAGTTTGAACAGGCTCCCCGTCGGCTACAATGAGCAGTTCTTC. As protein: CASSLNRLPVGYNEQFF.

The chain carries TRBV7-9 and TRBJ2-7, with TRBD1 matching 8 bases. After removal of 6 bases from V and 2 bases from J, the junction contained 3 bases not matched to a gene. The CDR3 contains 13 residues. Germline assignment: CDR1 SEHNR and CDR2 FQNEAQ (reference sequence). CDR3 DNA sequence: TGTGCCAGCAGAATGGGACAGGCCTACGAGCAGTACTTC. Protein: CASRMGQAYEQYF.

A few counts support this clonotype. The chain couples TRBV27 to TRBJ1-2; D not resolved. CDR1 and CDR2 from the germline V gene are MNHEY and SMNVEV (reference sequence). The CDR3 has 15 residues. The V end was cut by 0 bases, the J end by 4 bases, with 12 bases between. This CDR3 is CASSLSGGDGYGYTF. For the CDR3, the DNA is TGTGCCAGCAGTTTATCAGGCGGGGATGGCTATGGCTACACCTTC.

This chain joins TRBV9 and TRBJ1-1; D remains unclear. Germline CDR1 is SGDLS and CDR2 is YYNGEE. The CDR3 covers 14 residues. V was shortened by 3 bases and J by 0 bases, with 9 bases between the two germline ends. CDR3 in amino acids: CASSAFSLNTEAFF. The CDR3 DNA sequence: TGTGCCAGCAGCGCCTTCAGCCTGAACACTGAAGCTTTCTTT.

The rearrangement uses TRBV7-6 and TRBJ1-5; D unclear. Germline V gene data show CDR1 as SGHVS and CDR2 as FNYEAQ. The CDR3 contains 13 residues. The germline V and J ends were trimmed by 2 bases and 7 bases, with 9 bases remaining between them. The DNA of the CDR3 is TGTGCCAGCAGCTTATCGGCGGGGCAGCCCCAGCATTTT. Protein sequence: CASSLSAGQPQHF.

This clonotype is categorized as medium-sized (0.01 to 0.1%). The V call is TRBV12-3 or TRBV12-4, the J call TRBJ2-1, with TRBD2 matching over 7 bases. Losses at the gene ends were 5 bases for V and 9 bases for J; bases not matched to a gene: 10. The CDR3 runs to 14 residues. CDR3 sequence (DNA): TGTGCCAGCAGTCCTACTAGCGCCGAGGGTGAGCAGTTCTTC. This encodes CASSPTSAEGEQFF.

The chain is built from TRBV7-2 and TRBJ1-1; D gene uncertain. The ends were cut back, 1 base at V and 5 bases at J, with 11 bases in the middle. The germline gives CDR1 SGHTA, CDR2 FQGNSA. This CDR3 contains 14 residues. CDR3 protein: CASSLGLRVTEAFF. The CDR3 DNA sequence: TGTGCCAGCAGCTTAGGCTTGAGGGTGACTGAAGCTTTCTTT. The complete variable domain, with remaining parts taken from reference TRBV7-2 and TRBJ1-1, reads GAGVSQSPSNKVTEKGKDVELRCDPISGHTALYWYRQSLGQGLEFLIYFQGNSAPDKSGLPSDRFSAERTGGSVSTLTIQRTQQEDSAVYLCASSLGLRVTEAFFGQGTRLTVV.

The gene calls are TRBV7-2 and TRBJ1-6; 8 bases match TRBD1. This CDR3 contains 14 residues. The trim removed 2 bases at V and 10 bases at J, leaving 4 bases unmatched. Germline lookup yields CDR1 SGHTA and CDR2 FQGNSA. CDR3 residues: CASSLSRGRSPLHF. CDR3 nucleotides: TGTGCCAGCAGCTTATCCAGGGGGCGATCACCCCTCCACTTT.

This clonotype came up a few times. V and J are TRBV29-1 and TRBJ2-7; D is perhaps TRBD1 or TRBD2 (5 bases each). Germline V lookup: CDR1 SQVTM, CDR2 ANQGSEA. V lost 1 base, J lost 0 bases, and 7 bases lay in between. The CDR3 is made up of 13 amino acids. CDR3 bases: TGCAGCGTTGAAGGGGACCGCTCCTACGAGCAGTACTTC. Its protein is CSVEGDRSYEQYF.